Listed here are 27 T cell receptor beta chains from one sample, sequenced in a study of cytomegalovirus exposure and HLA in healthy donors. A multiplex PCR was run with 60 Vbeta primers and 13 Jbeta primers. Profiled with immunoSEQ multiplex PCR; TCRdb holds only in-frame clones, not every one. Found here are around 150,000 clones, roughly 65% of them singletons; the top ten hold 4.7%. Material: PBMCs. The source of these receptors is a man between 18 and 35 years old in good health and CMV-seropositive.

This clone was seen more than once but under ten times. The chain links TRBV7-3 to TRBJ2-3; 10 bases are a match to TRBD2. The germline gives CDR1 SGHTA, CDR2 FQGTGA. The V gene end was trimmed by 5 bases and the J gene end by 3 bases; junction bases not matched to a gene: 5. This CDR3 is 15 amino acids long. CDR3 DNA sequence: TGTGCCAGCAGCCCGACTAGCGGGTTGACAGATACGCAGTATTTT. This encodes CASSPTSGLTDTQYF.

The J gene is TRBJ1-2, the V gene TRBV5-4; no firm D call. This CDR3 spans 14 amino acids. V was cut by 2 bases and J by 4 bases, with 12 bases left in between. Germline loops: CDR1 SGHNT, CDR2 YYREEE (reference sequence). For the CDR3, the DNA is TGTGCCAGCAGCTTACCAGACGGGTTCTATGGCTACACCTTC. It specifies CASSLPDGFYGYTF.

This clone was seen more than once but under ten times. The chain links TRBV6-6 to TRBJ1-1; D perhaps matches TRBD1 (6 bases). With 6 bases removed from V and 1 base from J, the gap between germline ends came to 9 bases. The CDR3 has 13 amino acids. The germline gives CDR1 MNHNY, CDR2 SVGAGI (reference sequence). This CDR3 is CASSPGQNTEAFF. CDR3 DNA sequence: TGTGCCAGCAGCCCGGGACAGAACACTGAAGCTTTCTTT.

This rearrangement joins TRBV10-3 to TRBJ2-2; TRBD2 aligns across 11 bases. The CDR3 loop spans 16 amino acids. CDR1 ENHRY and CDR2 SYGVKD come from the germline V gene. The V gene end was trimmed by 10 bases and the J gene end by 6 bases; junction bases not matched to a gene: 13. CDR3 nucleotides: TGTGCCAGCAGAGAACTAGCGGGAGATCTATCCGGGGAGCTGTTTTTT. It is translated as CASRELAGDLSGELFF.

The chain combines TRBV5-1 with TRBJ1-2; a weak D match, TRBD1 (6 bases). The V gene lost 2 bases and the J gene lost 3 bases, with 14 bases spanning the gap. The CDR3 runs 15 residues. Germline CDR1 is SGHRS and CDR2 is YFSETQ. The CDR3 nucleotides are TGCGCCAGCAGCTTCACCGCGGGGGCGGACTATGGCTACACCTTC. This sequence encodes CASSFTAGADYGYTF.

CDR3 sequence: CASSLGQGNEQYV. The CDR3 DNA follows: TGTGCCAGCAGTTTAGGGCAGGGGAACGAGCAGTACGTC. J is TRBJ2-7 and V is TRBV28, with D possibly matching TRBD1 (6 bases). This CDR3 comprises 13 residues. Germline V gene sequence: CDR1 MDHEN, CDR2 SYDVKM. V lost 2 bases and J 5 bases, leaving 10 bases between the germline ends.

The chain employs TRBV6-5 and TRBJ1-1, with a weak D call TRBD1 (5 bases). Per germline, CDR1 MNHEY and CDR2 SVGAGI. V was trimmed by 7 bases and J by 4 bases, leaving 16 bases between them. There are 14 residues in the CDR3. The chain's CDR3 is CASTYGGAATEAFF. CDR3 bases: TGTGCCAGCACCTACGGGGGAGCGGCCACTGAAGCTTTCTTT.

This chain uses TRBV11-2 with TRBJ1-1, with a possible D match to TRBD1 (6 bases). CDR1 and CDR2 (germline): SGHAT, FQNNGV. The CDR3 covers 15 residues. V shed 2 bases and J shed 2 bases, with 12 bases lying between them. CDR3 DNA sequence: TGTGCCAGCAGCTTAACCACAGGGACAAACACTGAAGCTTTCTTT. It translates to CASSLTTGTNTEAFF.

V gene TRBV29-1 combines with J gene TRBJ1-2; 9 nucleotides match TRBD1. J was trimmed by 0 bases and V by 1 base; bases with no gene match: 6. CDR1 is SQVTM, CDR2 ANQGSEA, per germline. The CDR3 contains 16 residues. CDR3 amino acids: CSVEVVRDRANYGYTF. The CDR3 region has the DNA TGCAGCGTTGAAGTCGTCCGGGACAGGGCTAACTATGGCTACACCTTC.

CDR3 nucleotides: TGTGCCAGTAGCGAGGGAGGTGGCTATGGCTACACCTTC. It specifies CASSEGGGYGYTF. The V and J genes are TRBV19 and TRBJ1-2; D is uncertain. Trimming cost V 6 bases and J 4 bases, with 12 bases left between them. Germline CDR1 LNHDA, CDR2 SQIVND (reference sequence). The CDR3 runs 13 residues.

The chain combines TRBV4-2 with TRBJ2-1, with 10 bases lining up with TRBD1. The germline V gene encodes CDR1 LGHNA and CDR2 YNFKEQ. Germline trimming cut 5 bases from V and 4 bases from J; bases unmatched to any gene: 5. CDR3 length: 15 residues. As DNA, the CDR3 is TGTGCCAGCAGCAGCCCGGGACAGGGGTACAATGAGCAGTTCTTC. Residues: CASSSPGQGYNEQFF.

CDR3 nucleotides: TGTGCCAGCCATAGACAGGGTATGGGAGGCTACACCTTC. This codes for CASHRQGMGGYTF. V and J are TRBV28 and TRBJ1-2; 7 bases fit TRBD1. With 8 bases clipped from V and 8 bases from J, the junction kept 11 bases outside the gene matches. The CDR3 loop spans 13 amino acids. CDR1 and CDR2 (germline): MDHEN, SYDVKM.

This chain joins TRBV18 and TRBJ2-6; 7 bases agree with TRBD1. Per germline, CDR1 KGHSH and CDR2 LQKENI. The CDR3 runs 14 residues. Trimming cost V 2 bases and J 9 bases; bases outside gene matches: 4. The CDR3: CASSPRGQVNVLTF. For the CDR3, the DNA is TGTGCCAGCTCACCAAGAGGACAGGTCAACGTCCTGACTTTC.

This clone was seen a handful of times. The chain combines TRBV25-1 with TRBJ2-3; D might be TRBD2 (6 bases). Trimming stripped 5 bases from V and 2 bases from J, with 14 bases between. Germline V gene sequence: CDR1 MGHDK, CDR2 SYGVNS. The CDR3 consists of 15 residues. CDR3 protein: CASSYGRYDTDTQYF. DNA for the CDR3: TGTGCCAGCAGTTATGGGAGGTACGACACAGATACGCAGTATTTT.

This clone was detected only a few times. This CDR3 reads CASSQASQVSPLHF. The CDR3 nucleotides read TGTGCCAGCAGCCAAGCCTCCCAGGTTTCACCCCTCCACTTT. The genes are TRBV14 and TRBJ1-6; D gene ambiguous. The germline V and J ends were trimmed by 1 base and 9 bases, with 10 bases remaining between them. The germline gives CDR1 SGHDN, CDR2 FVKESK. The CDR3 consists of 14 residues.

This clone has more than one count but fewer than ten. The chain couples TRBV28 to TRBJ1-5; TRBD1 is a possible D gene (6 bases). V was cut by 4 bases and J by 0 bases, with 22 bases left in between. The CDR3 contains 19 residues. The germline gives CDR1 MDHEN, CDR2 SYDVKM. This CDR3 is CASSCSTGTILCSNQPQHF. CDR3 coding DNA: TGTGCCAGCAGTTGCTCCACCGGGACAATCCTATGTAGCAATCAGCCCCAGCATTTT.

This chain joins TRBV6-6 and TRBJ1-1; possibly TRBD1 for D (5 bases). Germline CDR1 is MNHNY and CDR2 is SVGAGI (reference sequence). The CDR3 has 14 residues. With 6 bases removed from V and 0 bases from J, the gap between germline ends came to 11 bases. CDR3 in DNA: TGTGCCAGCAGGGACACGGATATGAACACTGAAGCTTTCTTT. This translates into CASRDTDMNTEAFF.

V usage is TRBV5-1 and J usage is TRBJ2-1, with 11 positions matching TRBD2. V gave up 0 bases and J gave up 6 bases; unmatched junction bases: 11. CDR1 is SGHRS and CDR2 is YFSETQ in the germline V gene. This CDR3 contains 18 residues. The chain's CDR3 is CASSLVGTSGSMSNEQFF. CDR3 nucleotides: TGCGCCAGCAGCTTGGTAGGAACTAGCGGGAGTATGTCCAATGAGCAGTTCTTC.

This clone was observed a handful of times. V gene TRBV9 combines with J gene TRBJ2-3, with 10 positions matching TRBD2. Per germline, CDR1 SGDLS and CDR2 YYNGEE. The CDR3 spans 17 residues. V lost 0 bases and J lost 4; bases outside the gene matches: 8. This CDR3 reads CASSVALAGSLPDTQYF. CDR3 DNA: TGTGCCAGCAGCGTAGCACTAGCGGGATCCTTACCAGATACGCAGTATTTT. The whole variable domain, filled in from reference TRBV9 and TRBJ2-3, reads DSGVTQTPKHLITATGQRVTLRCSPRSGDLSVYWYQQSLDQGLQFLIQYYNGEERAKGNILERFSAQQFPDLHSELNLSSLELGDSALYFCASSVALAGSLPDTQYFGPGTRLTVL.

This chain links TRBV5-1 with TRBJ2-3; D is unclear. The germline V and J ends were trimmed by 7 bases and 1 base, with 10 bases remaining between them. The CDR3 is 13 amino acids. Germline lookup yields CDR1 SGHRS and CDR2 YFSETQ. CDR3 coding DNA: TGCGCCAGCGGAGTCCGGGGCACAGATACGCAGTATTTT. Its translation: CASGVRGTDTQYF.

The chain uses TRBV4-1 and TRBJ2-2; D not certain. Germline lookup yields CDR1 MGHRA and CDR2 YSYEKL. V was clipped by 0 bases and J by 8 bases, with 7 bases between them. The CDR3 loop spans 13 amino acids. The CDR3 nucleotides read TGCGCCAGCAGCCAAGATGAGGTGGGGGAGCTGTTTTTT. Translation: CASSQDEVGELFF.

The chain joins TRBV9 to TRBJ2-1; no clear D. Trimming stripped 0 bases from V and 5 bases from J, with 6 bases between. Germline V lookup: CDR1 SGDLS, CDR2 YYNGEE. The CDR3 loop spans 13 amino acids. CDR3 bases: TGTGCCAGCAGCGTAGCTACGCACAATGAGCAGTTCTTC. Translating gives CASSVATHNEQFF.

CDR3 nucleotide sequence: TGTGCCAGCAGCTTAGTGGTTAGCGGGGGTATCGGTACGCAGTATTTT. Translation gives CASSLVVSGGIGTQYF. The chain employs TRBV7-9 and TRBJ2-3, with 9 bases aligning to TRBD2. Per germline, CDR1 SEHNR and CDR2 FQNEAQ (reference sequence). V gave up 1 base and J gave up 8 bases; unmatched junction bases: 10. The CDR3 has 16 amino acids.

A few counts support this clone. This chain uses TRBV7-8 with TRBJ1-2; no definite D call. CDR3 length: 15 amino acids. The V and J ends lost 5 bases and 8 bases respectively, with 21 bases between them. Germline V lookup: CDR1 SGHVS, CDR2 FQNEAQ. CDR3 DNA sequence: TGTGCCAGCAGCCTAGAATCCGGACTCAACTCCGGCTACACCTTC. As protein: CASSLESGLNSGYTF.

V is TRBV6-1 and J is TRBJ2-2; D is perhaps TRBD2 (6 bases). V was trimmed by 10 bases and J by 6 bases, leaving 15 bases between them. The length of the CDR3 is 13 residues. CDR1 is MNHNS, CDR2 SASEGT, per germline. DNA for the CDR3: TGTGCCACGGGGGTGGTTGAAGCCGGGGAGCTGTTTTTT. Encoded protein: CATGVVEAGELFF.

J is TRBJ1-3 and V is TRBV19, with D unresolved. This CDR3 contains 16 residues. V was cut by 6 bases and J by 0 bases, with 15 bases left in between. Germline lookup yields CDR1 LNHDA and CDR2 SQIVND (reference sequence). CDR3: CASSWNAEISGNTIYF. In DNA, the CDR3 is TGTGCCAGTAGCTGGAACGCGGAGATCTCTGGAAACACCATATATTTT.

The CDR3 DNA reads as TGTGCCTGGAGTACAGGCAAGGGGGCAGGTAACACTGAAGCTTTCTTT. Translation gives CAWSTGKGAGNTEAFF. The chain joins TRBV30 to TRBJ1-1; 7 positions match TRBD1. V gave up 2 bases and J gave up 2 bases; unmatched junction bases: 11. The CDR3 loop spans 16 amino acids. Germline CDR1 is GTSNPN and CDR2 is SVGIG (reference sequence).